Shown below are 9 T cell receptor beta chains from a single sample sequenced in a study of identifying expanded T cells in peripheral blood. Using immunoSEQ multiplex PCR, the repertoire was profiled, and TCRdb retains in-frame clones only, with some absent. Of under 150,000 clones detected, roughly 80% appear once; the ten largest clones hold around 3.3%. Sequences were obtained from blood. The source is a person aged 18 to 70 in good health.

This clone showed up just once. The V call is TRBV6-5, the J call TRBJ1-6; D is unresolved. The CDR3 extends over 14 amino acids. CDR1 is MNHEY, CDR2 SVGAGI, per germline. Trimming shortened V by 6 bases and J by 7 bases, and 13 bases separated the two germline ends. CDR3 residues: CASRLDGRNSPLHF. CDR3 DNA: TGTGCCAGCAGATTAGACGGGAGAAATTCACCCCTCCACTTT.

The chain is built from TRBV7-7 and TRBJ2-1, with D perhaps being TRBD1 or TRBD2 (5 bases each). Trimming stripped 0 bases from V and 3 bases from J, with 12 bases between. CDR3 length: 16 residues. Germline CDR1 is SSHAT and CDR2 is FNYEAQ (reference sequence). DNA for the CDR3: TGTGCCAGCAGCTTAGCCCCGGGGCCCAGCTACAATGAGCAGTTCTTC. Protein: CASSLAPGPSYNEQFF.

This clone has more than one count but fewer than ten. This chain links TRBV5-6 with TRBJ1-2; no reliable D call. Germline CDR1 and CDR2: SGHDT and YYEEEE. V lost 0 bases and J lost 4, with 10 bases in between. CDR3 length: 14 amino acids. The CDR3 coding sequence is TGTGCCAGCAGCTTGGCTCAGGCCTCCTATGGCTACACCTTC. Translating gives CASSLAQASYGYTF.

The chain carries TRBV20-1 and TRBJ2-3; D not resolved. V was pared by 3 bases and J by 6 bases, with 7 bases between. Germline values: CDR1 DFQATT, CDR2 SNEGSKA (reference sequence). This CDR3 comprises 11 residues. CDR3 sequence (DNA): TGCAGTGCTAGCGGGCCCGATACGCAGTATTTT. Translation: CSASGPDTQYF.

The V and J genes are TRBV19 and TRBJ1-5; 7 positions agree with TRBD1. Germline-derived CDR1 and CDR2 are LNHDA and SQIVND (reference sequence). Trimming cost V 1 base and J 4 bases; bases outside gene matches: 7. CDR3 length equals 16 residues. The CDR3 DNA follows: TGTGCCAGTAGTATAGGGGCAGGGGGTTGGAATCAGCCCCAGCATTTT. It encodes CASSIGAGGWNQPQHF.

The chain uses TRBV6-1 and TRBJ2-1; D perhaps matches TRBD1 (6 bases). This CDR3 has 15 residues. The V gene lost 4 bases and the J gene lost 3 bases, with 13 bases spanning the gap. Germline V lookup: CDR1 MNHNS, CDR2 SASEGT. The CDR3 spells CASSAGDTHYNEQFF. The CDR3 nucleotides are TGTGCCAGCAGTGCAGGGGACACACACTACAATGAGCAGTTCTTC.

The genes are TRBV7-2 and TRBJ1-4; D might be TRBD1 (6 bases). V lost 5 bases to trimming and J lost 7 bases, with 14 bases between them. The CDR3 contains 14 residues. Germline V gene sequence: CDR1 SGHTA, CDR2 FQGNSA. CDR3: CASSRGQSPEKLFF. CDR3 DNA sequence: TGTGCCAGCAGCCGCGGACAGTCCCCTGAAAAACTGTTTTTT.

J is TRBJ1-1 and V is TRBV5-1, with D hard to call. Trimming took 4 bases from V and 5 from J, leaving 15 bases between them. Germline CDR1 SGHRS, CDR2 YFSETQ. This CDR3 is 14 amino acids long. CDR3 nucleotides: TGCGCCAGCAGCCCGACCGACGTCAGGACTGAAGCTTTCTTT. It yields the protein CASSPTDVRTEAFF.

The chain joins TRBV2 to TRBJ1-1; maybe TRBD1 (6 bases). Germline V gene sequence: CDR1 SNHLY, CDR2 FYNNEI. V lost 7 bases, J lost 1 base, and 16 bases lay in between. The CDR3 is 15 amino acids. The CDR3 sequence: CASIPQEGGNTEAFF. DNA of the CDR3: TGTGCCAGCATCCCCCAGGAAGGGGGGAACACTGAAGCTTTCTTT.